The 3 T cell receptor beta chains below all came from one sample that was sequenced in a study of blood T cell repertoires in COVID-19. Sequenced by immunoSEQ multiplex PCR; TCRdb stores in-frame clones only, minus some. The repertoire has about 120,000 clones, roughly 87% of them found once; the top ten carry 6.6%. Sequenced sample: peripheral blood. These receptor sequences come from a man older than 75 with active or convalescent COVID-19.

The V and J genes are TRBV10-1 and TRBJ2-3; 13 bases agree with TRBD2. CDR3 length equals 19 residues. Losses at the gene ends were 11 bases for V and 1 base for J; bases not matched to a gene: 18. Germline V gives CDR1 WNHNN, CDR2 SYGVQD (reference sequence). In nucleotides, the CDR3 is TGCGCCCCCAAGGGACTAGCGGGATTTAGAGGGGCGGGCACAGATACGCAGTATTTT. Translation: CAPKGLAGFRGAGTDTQYF.

The V and J genes are TRBV11-1 and TRBJ2-3, with a tentative D call TRBD2 (6 bases). Germline lookup yields CDR1 SGHAT and CDR2 FQDESV (reference sequence). The CDR3 runs 14 residues. The V end lost 6 bases, the J end lost 2 bases, and 12 bases lay between the germline ends. CDR3 in amino acids: CASRLSGLTDTQYF. DNA for the CDR3: TGTGCCAGCAGACTAAGCGGGCTCACAGATACGCAGTATTTT.

This clone was found once. V gene TRBV7-2 combines with J gene TRBJ2-1, with 7 bases lining up with TRBD2. This CDR3 region has 15 residues. Germline V CDR1 and CDR2: SGHTA, FQGNSA. V lost 5 bases to trimming and J lost 4 bases; unmatched junction nucleotides: 8. CDR3 in DNA: TGTGCCAGCAGCACCAGAGCGGGGCGTTACAATGAGCAGTTCTTC. Translated: CASSTRAGRYNEQFF.